This note documents a single TCR beta chain sequence. Its specificity is not known. The time point: 2013-2014 season, 7 days after vaccination. Adults received seasonal inactivated influenza vaccine, with sorted blood CD4 subsets sequenced before and after. This sample was taken from a study of follicular helper T cells after annual influenza vaccination. Study-level results: Recurrent ICOS+CD38+ cTfh clonotypes included tetramer and AIM influenza-specific ones. Change in circulating plasmablasts correlated with ICOS+CD38+ cTfh clonality change. Most later recoveries of Day 7 ICOS+CD38+ clones were ICOS-CD38- cTfh.

Repertoires were generated with immunoSEQ multiplex PCR, while TCRdb's copy carries only in-frame clones and drops some. The sample yields 8,500 to 10,000 clones, approximately 84% seen once. Trimming left V 2 bases short and J 1 base short, with 15 bases between. Germline assignment: CDR1 MNHNS and CDR2 SASEGT. This CDR3 spans 17 amino acids. The material was CXCR5- memory CD4+ T cells sorted from blood, obtained 7 days after influenza vaccination. This sequence joins TRBV6-1 and TRBJ2-4; D might be TRBD1 (5 bases). The sequence was collected from an adult who received the influenza vaccine. This CDR3 is CASSENPQGAAKNIQYF. CDR3 sequence (DNA): TGTGCCAGCAGTGAAAATCCCCAGGGCGCCGCCAAAAACATTCAGTACTTC.